This T cell receptor (beta chain) came from a study of neoadjuvant anti-PD-1 for oral cavity cancer. Turning to the study itself: Patients without progression got a fourth dose around day 43.

Libraries were prepared by immunoSEQ multiplex PCR; TCRdb keeps only in-frame clonotypes and omits some of them. The sample includes some 66,000 clones, around 83% of them seen just once. A few counts support this clone. V gave up 3 bases and J gave up 5 bases, with 18 bases separating them. The CDR3 runs to 17 residues. Germline-derived CDR1 and CDR2 are SGDLS and YYNGEE. This receptor was obtained from a person aged 40 to 85 with oral cavity squamous cell carcinoma. Sequenced here: PBMCs, sampled before nivolumab (anti-PD-1) treatment. J is TRBJ1-6 and V is TRBV9; a weak D match, TRBD1 (6 bases). The CDR3: CASSEIGGGQNNSPLHF. CDR3 coding DNA: TGTGCCAGCAGCGAAATAGGGGGGGGCCAGAATAATTCACCCCTCCACTTT.